These 12 T cell receptor beta chains were sequenced from one sample in a study of blood T cell repertoires in COVID-19. Sequenced by immunoSEQ multiplex PCR; TCRdb stores in-frame clones only, minus some. The repertoire has 380,000 or so clones, roughly 86% of them found once; the top ten carry approximately 1.2%. Source material: PBMCs or T cells enriched from blood (not recorded which). The receptors derive from a man aged 25-40 years who had recovered from COVID-19.

Only a few counts were recorded for this clone. J is TRBJ1-1 and V is TRBV3-1 (or the pseudogene TRBV3-2); TRBD1 is a possible D gene (5 bases). The V gene lost 4 bases and the J gene lost 3 bases, with 15 bases spanning the gap. CDR3 size: 15 residues. Germline V CDR1 and CDR2: LGHDT, YNNKEL (reference sequence). The CDR3 DNA follows: TGTGCCAGCAGCCCCCTTCGGGGGTTTGACACTGAAGCTTTCTTT. Residues: CASSPLRGFDTEAFF.

V and J are TRBV7-9 and TRBJ2-7; maybe TRBD1 (7 bases). The germline V and J ends were trimmed by 5 bases and 1 base, with 21 bases remaining between them. CDR3 size: 17 residues. Germline V gene lookup returns CDR1 SEHNR and CDR2 FQNEAQ (reference sequence). The CDR3 DNA follows: TGTGCCAGCAGCCTAATTTCCCCAGGGGGGCAATCCTACGAGCAGTACTTC. This encodes CASSLISPGGQSYEQYF.

This chain joins TRBV7-2 and TRBJ1-3, with no clear D. Germline assignment: CDR1 SGHTA and CDR2 FQGNSA. The CDR3 loop spans 15 amino acids. The V end was cut by 0 bases, the J end by 4 bases, with 10 bases between. The CDR3 here is CASSLAAQAGNTIYF. As DNA, the CDR3 is TGTGCCAGCAGCTTAGCCGCCCAGGCAGGAAACACCATATATTTT.

V usage is TRBV3-1 (or the pseudogene TRBV3-2) and J usage is TRBJ2-7, with 10 bases lining up with TRBD1. Trimming removed 3 bases from V and 5 bases from J; junction bases left unmatched: 7. Per the germline V gene, CDR1 is LGHDT and CDR2 is YNNKEL (reference sequence). The CDR3 is made up of 15 amino acids. The DNA for the CDR3 is TGTGCCAGCAGCCAGACGACAGGGGGCAAAGACGAGCAGTACTTC. This translates into CASSQTTGGKDEQYF.

The chain uses TRBV7-3 and TRBJ1-6, with TRBD1 matching over 9 bases. V shed 5 bases, J shed 10 bases, and the junction held 6 bases outside the gene matches. The length of the CDR3 is 14 residues. The germline CDR1 and CDR2 sequences are SGHTA and FQGTGA. Here the CDR3 reads CASSVGTGFSPLHF. The CDR3 region has the DNA TGTGCCAGCAGCGTCGGGACAGGGTTCTCACCCCTCCACTTT. The full variable domain, with the rest looked up from reference TRBV7-3 and TRBJ1-6, is GAGVSQTPSNKVTEKGKYVELRCDPISGHTALYWYRQSLGQGPEFLIYFQGTGAADDSGLPNDRFFAVRPEGSVSTLKIQRTERGDSAVYLCASSVGTGFSPLHFGNGTRLTVT.

The chain recombines TRBV6-5 with TRBJ2-5; 7 bases fit TRBD1. There are 14 residues in the CDR3. The germline gives CDR1 MNHEY, CDR2 SVGAGI. Trimming cost V 5 bases and J 5 bases; bases outside gene matches: 8. CDR3 DNA sequence: TGTGCCAGCAGTCCCGGGACAGCACCCGAGACCCAGTACTTC. Protein: CASSPGTAPETQYF.

The chain uses TRBV5-4 and TRBJ1-4; 9 bases agree with TRBD1. J gave up 8 bases and V 0 bases, and 8 bases lay outside the gene matches. Germline V gives CDR1 SGHNT, CDR2 YYREEE (reference sequence). This CDR3 has 16 amino acids. In nucleotides, the CDR3 is TGTGCCAGCAGCTTGGGCGCCGGGACAGGGCGGGAAAAACTGTTTTTT. It translates to CASSLGAGTGREKLFF.

As regards this clone: Compared with germline, one end of the junction differs, possibly owing to a read error. This chain connects TRBV18 to TRBJ2-5; D is ambiguous. CDR1 KGHSH and CDR2 LQKENI come from the germline V gene. The CDR3 has 14 residues. The CDR3 loop reads CASSQFPIQKTQYF. The CDR3 nucleotides are TGTGCCAGCTCCCAATTTCCTATCCAAAAGACCCAGTACTTC.

V usage is TRBV11-3 and J usage is TRBJ1-3; D is unclear. The CDR3 runs to 18 residues. Trimming cost V 0 bases and J 4 bases, with 19 bases left between them. CDR1 is SGHNT, CDR2 YENEEA, per germline. As DNA, the CDR3 is TGTGCCAGCAGCTTAGATCTAATATTTGAGTCTAAAGGAAACACCATATATTTT. Translated: CASSLDLIFESKGNTIYF. The full variable domain, rest sourced from reference TRBV11-3 and TRBJ1-3, is EAGVVQSPRYKIIEKKQPVAFWCNPISGHNTLYWYLQNLGQGPELLIRYENEEAVDDSQLPKDRFSAERLKGVDSTLKIQPAELGDSAVYLCASSLDLIFESKGNTIYFGEGSWLTVV.

CDR3 nucleotides: TGTGCCAGTAGTATGGGCCAGGCGACCACTGAAGCTTTCTTT. This encodes CASSMGQATTEAFF. The V gene is TRBV19, the J gene TRBJ1-1; D gene ambiguous. The V end was cut by 3 bases, the J end by 4 bases, with 12 bases between. The CDR3 length is 14 residues. Germline CDR1 LNHDA, CDR2 SQIVND (reference sequence).

The V gene is TRBV10-3, the J gene TRBJ2-6; D is unresolved. The V end was cut by 4 bases, the J end by 1 base, with 11 bases between. The CDR3 totals 16 residues. Germline loops: CDR1 ENHRY, CDR2 SYGVKD. CDR3 sequence reads: CAISVEPPSGANVLTF. The CDR3 DNA sequence: TGTGCCATCAGTGTAGAGCCTCCGTCTGGGGCCAACGTCCTGACTTTC.

Here the CDR3 reads CASSNGQGLAQPQHF. For the CDR3, the DNA is TGTGCCAGTAGTAACGGACAGGGCTTGGCTCAGCCCCAGCATTTT. J is TRBJ1-5 and V is TRBV19; 8 bases agree with TRBD1. Germline V gives CDR1 LNHDA, CDR2 SQIVND (reference sequence). The CDR3 contains 15 residues. Trimming removed 4 bases from V and 6 bases from J; junction bases left unmatched: 8.